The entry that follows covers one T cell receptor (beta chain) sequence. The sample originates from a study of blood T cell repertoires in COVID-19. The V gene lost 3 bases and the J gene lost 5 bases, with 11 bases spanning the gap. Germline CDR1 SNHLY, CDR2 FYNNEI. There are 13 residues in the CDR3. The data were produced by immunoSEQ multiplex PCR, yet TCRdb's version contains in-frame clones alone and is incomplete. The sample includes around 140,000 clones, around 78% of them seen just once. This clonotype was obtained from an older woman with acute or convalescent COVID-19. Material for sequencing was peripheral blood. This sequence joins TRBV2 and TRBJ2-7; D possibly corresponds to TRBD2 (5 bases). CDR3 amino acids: CASSESDFHEQYF. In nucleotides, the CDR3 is TGTGCCAGCAGTGAGTCGGACTTCCACGAGCAGTACTTC. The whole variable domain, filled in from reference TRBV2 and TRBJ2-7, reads EPEVTQTPSHQVTQMGQEVILRCVPISNHLYFYWYRQILGQKVEFLVSFYNNEISEKSEIFDDQFSVERPDGSNFTLKIRSTKLEDSAMYFCASSESDFHEQYFGPGTRLTVT.